These 11 T cell receptor beta chains were all obtained from the same sample, sequenced in a study of cytomegalovirus exposure and HLA in healthy donors. Repertoires were generated with immunoSEQ multiplex PCR, while TCRdb's copy carries only in-frame clones and drops some. Of approximately 130,000 clones listed, around nine tenths are singletons. Sequenced input: PBMCs. These receptors were obtained from a woman under 30 in good health and CMV-seronegative.

This chain connects TRBV30 to TRBJ1-1; D ambiguous. The CDR3 sequence is 13 residues long. The germline V gene encodes CDR1 GTSNPN and CDR2 SVGIG (reference sequence). V was trimmed by 5 bases and J by 7 bases, leaving 17 bases between them. In DNA, the CDR3 is TGTGCCTGGGGTGGGCTGTGGCGGGATGAAGCTTTCTTT. This encodes CAWGGLWRDEAFF.

This clone came up once. The genes are TRBV5-1 and TRBJ2-1; tentatively, D is TRBD1 (5 bases). Germline V gene sequence: CDR1 SGHRS, CDR2 YFSETQ. This CDR3 is 16 amino acids long. The V end lost 0 bases, the J end lost 1 base, and 11 bases lay between the germline ends. The CDR3 sequence is CASSLEGASSYNEQFF. Here the CDR3 DNA reads TGCGCCAGCAGCTTGGAAGGGGCTAGTTCCTACAATGAGCAGTTCTTC.

The chain combines TRBV15 with TRBJ1-5; maybe TRBD1 (5 bases). The ends were cut back, 8 bases at V and 3 bases at J, with 11 bases in the middle. The CDR3 has 13 residues. Per germline, CDR1 LNHNV and CDR2 YYDKDF (reference sequence). The CDR3: CATRGGSNQPQHF. DNA for the CDR3: TGTGCCACCCGGGGGGGATCCAATCAGCCCCAGCATTTT.

The gene calls are TRBV5-6 and TRBJ2-1; a weak D match, TRBD1 (5 bases). The CDR3 is made up of 15 amino acids. Looked up from germline, CDR1 is SGHDT and CDR2 is YYEEEE. The germline V and J ends were trimmed by 4 bases and 3 bases, with 14 bases remaining between them. The CDR3 reads CASSPLGPLYNEQFF. The CDR3 nucleotides read TGTGCCAGCAGCCCATTGGGGCCACTCTACAATGAGCAGTTCTTC.

This clone was detected only once. The chain joins TRBV27 to TRBJ2-1; D uncertain. Germline loops: CDR1 MNHEY, CDR2 SMNVEV (reference sequence). Trimming shortened V by 8 bases and J by 6 bases, and 8 bases separated the two germline ends. The CDR3 spans 11 residues. Here the CDR3 DNA reads TGTGCCAGCCTTACACGCAATGAGCAGTTCTTC. It specifies CASLTRNEQFF.

The J gene is TRBJ2-7, the V gene TRBV7-8, with D perhaps TRBD2 (6 bases). V shed 5 bases and J shed 0 bases, with 11 bases lying between them. This CDR3 contains 14 residues. Germline V gene lookup returns CDR1 SGHVS and CDR2 FQNEAQ. As DNA, the CDR3 is TGTGCCAGCAGCAATAGCGGCTTCTCCTACGAGCAGTACTTC. Protein sequence: CASSNSGFSYEQYF. The full variable domain, completed using reference TRBV7-8 and TRBJ2-7, is GAGVSQSPRYKVAKRGQDVALRCDPISGHVSLFWYQQALGQGPEFLTYFQNEAQLDKSGLPSDRFFAERPEGSVSTLKIQRTQQEDSAVYLCASSNSGFSYEQYFGPGTRLTVT.

The rearrangement links TRBV6-5 to TRBJ1-4, with a tentative D call TRBD1 (5 bases). There are 14 residues in the CDR3. Trimming took off 5 bases at V and 4 bases at J, with 11 bases between the two ends. The V gene's germline CDR1 is MNHEY and CDR2 SVGAGI. CDR3: CASSEWGGNEKLFF. The CDR3 DNA reads TGTGCCAGCAGTGAATGGGGGGGTAATGAAAAACTGTTTTTT.

This chain links TRBV5-8 with TRBJ2-7; the D gene is possibly TRBD2 (5 bases). The CDR3 consists of 16 residues. Trimming cost V 5 bases and J 1 base, with 19 bases left between them. Germline CDR1 reads SGHTS; CDR2 reads YDEGEE. CDR3 in amino acids: CASRAPRRATSYEQYF. The CDR3 DNA reads TGTGCCAGCAGAGCCCCTCGGCGGGCCACATCCTACGAGCAGTACTTC.

V is TRBV2 and J is TRBJ2-7; no clear D gene. Looked up from germline, CDR1 is SNHLY and CDR2 is FYNNEI. The CDR3 consists of 12 residues. V was shortened by 4 bases and J by 3 bases, with 7 bases between the two germline ends. CDR3 residues: CASSAQVYEQYF. In nucleotides, the CDR3 is TGTGCCAGCAGTGCGCAGGTCTACGAGCAGTACTTC.

The chain couples TRBV11-3 to TRBJ1-3; TRBD1 matches at 7 bases. CDR1 SGHNT and CDR2 YENEEA come from the germline V gene. This CDR3 comprises 14 residues. After removal of 8 bases from V and 1 base from J, the junction contained 5 bases not matched to a gene. CDR3: CASAHRGSGNTIYF. The CDR3 coding sequence is TGTGCCAGCGCCCACAGGGGATCTGGAAACACCATATATTTT.

The chain recombines TRBV11-3 with TRBJ2-3; 8 bases agree with TRBD2. CDR1 SGHNT and CDR2 YENEEA come from the germline V gene. The CDR3 covers 19 residues. V shed 1 base and J 0 bases; nucleotides not matched to a gene: 12. Here the CDR3 DNA reads TGTGCCAGCAGCTTAGCCTTTGTAGCGGGACTTGATAGCACAGATACGCAGTATTTT. Amino acids: CASSLAFVAGLDSTDTQYF. The full variable domain, its missing parts supplied by reference TRBV11-3 and TRBJ2-3, is EAGVVQSPRYKIIEKKQPVAFWCNPISGHNTLYWYLQNLGQGPELLIRYENEEAVDDSQLPKDRFSAERLKGVDSTLKIQPAELGDSAVYLCASSLAFVAGLDSTDTQYFGPGTRLTVL.